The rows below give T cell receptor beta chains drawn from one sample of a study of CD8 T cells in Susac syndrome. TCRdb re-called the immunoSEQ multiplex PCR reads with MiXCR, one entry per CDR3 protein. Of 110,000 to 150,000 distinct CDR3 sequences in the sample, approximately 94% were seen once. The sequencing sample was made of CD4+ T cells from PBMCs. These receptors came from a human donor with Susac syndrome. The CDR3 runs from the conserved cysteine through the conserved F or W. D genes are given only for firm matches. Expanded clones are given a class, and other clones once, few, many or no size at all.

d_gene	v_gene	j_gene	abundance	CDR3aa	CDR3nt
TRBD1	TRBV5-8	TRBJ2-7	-	CASSLASRSGGSYEQYF	TGTGCCAGCAGCTTGGCGTCCCGATCAGGGGGATCCTACGAGCAGTACTTC
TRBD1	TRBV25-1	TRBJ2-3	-	CASSDPLGTGGDTQYF	TGTGCCAGCAGTGACCCCCTGGGGACAGGCGGGGATACGCAGTATTTT
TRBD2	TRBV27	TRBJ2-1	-	CASSHSLAGGPIGWNEQFF	TGTGCCAGCAGCCATTCCCTAGCGGGGGGGCCGATCGGGTGGAATGAGCAGTTCTTC
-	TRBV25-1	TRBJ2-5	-	CASSESEETQYF	TGTGCCAGCAGTGAATCTGAAGAGACCCAGTACTTC
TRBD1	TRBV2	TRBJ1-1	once	CASSEGRDRSAFF	TGTGCCAGCAGTGAAGGCCGGGACAGGTCGGCTTTCTTT
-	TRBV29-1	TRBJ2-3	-	CSVGRVLTDTQYF	TGCAGCGTTGGCAGGGTATTGACAGATACGCAGTATTTT
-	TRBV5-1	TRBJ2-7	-	CASSLEGVSYEQYF	TGCGCCAGCAGCCTAGAGGGGGTTTCCTACGAGCAGTACTTC
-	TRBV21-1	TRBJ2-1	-	CASSPPGGTSGGPRDNEQFF	TGTGCCAGCAGCCCACCGGGGGGGACTAGCGGGGGGCCTCGGGACAATGAGCAGTTCTTC
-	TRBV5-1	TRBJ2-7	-	CASSFGLAEEEQYF	TGCGCCAGCAGCTTTGGATTAGCGGAAGAGGAGCAGTACTTC
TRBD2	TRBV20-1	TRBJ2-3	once	CSAKRGPSTDTQYF	TGCAGTGCTAAGCGGGGGCCCTCCACAGATACGCAGTATTTT
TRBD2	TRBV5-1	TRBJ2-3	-	CASSHSGGTSTDTQYF	TGCGCCAGCAGCCACAGCGGGGGAACTAGCACAGATACGCAGTATTTT
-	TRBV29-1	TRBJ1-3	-	CSVLSSRAGNTIYF	TGCAGCGTCCTATCCTCCCGGGCCGGAAACACCATATATTTT
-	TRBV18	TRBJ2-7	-	CASSPTESYEQYF	TGTGCCAGCTCACCCACCGAGTCCTACGAGCAGTACTTC
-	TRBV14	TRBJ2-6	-	CASSQFLGSGANVLTF	TGTGCCAGCAGCCAATTTCTGGGATCCGGGGCCAACGTCCTGACTTTC
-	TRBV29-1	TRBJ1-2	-	CSVVDSNYGYTF	TGCAGCGTTGTCGACAGCAACTATGGCTACACCTTC
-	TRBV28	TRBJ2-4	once	CASRRSGAGKNIQYF	TGTGCCAGCAGGAGGAGCGGAGCCGGAAAAAACATTCAGTACTTC
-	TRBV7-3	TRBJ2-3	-	CASSLTGPDTQYF	TGTGCCAGCAGCTTAACGGGCCCAGATACGCAGTATTTT
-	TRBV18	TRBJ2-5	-	CASSPLDGWQETQYF	TGTGCCAGCTCACCCCTGGACGGTTGGCAAGAGACCCAGTACTTC
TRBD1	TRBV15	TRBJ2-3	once	CATSIRDRATDTQYF	TGTGCCACCAGCATCCGGGACAGGGCCACAGATACGCAGTATTTT
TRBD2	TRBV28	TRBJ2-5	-	CATISGGGETQYF	TGTGCCACAATCAGCGGGGGTGGAGAGACCCAGTACTTC
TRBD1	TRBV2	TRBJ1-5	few	CASSQGAGQPQHF	TGTGCCAGCAGTCAGGGGGCCGGTCAGCCCCAGCATTTT
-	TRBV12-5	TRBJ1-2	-	CASAGGRIYGYTF	TGTGCTAGTGCAGGAGGCAGGATCTATGGCTACACCTTC
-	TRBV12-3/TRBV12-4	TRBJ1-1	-	CASGPTGEAFF	TGTGCCAGCGGGCCAACTGGTGAAGCTTTCTTT
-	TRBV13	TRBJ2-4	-	CASSPPRGLAKNIQYF	TGTGCCAGCAGCCCGCCGCGGGGCTTGGCCAAAAACATTCAGTACTTC
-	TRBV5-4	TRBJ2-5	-	CASSLAEGGQETQYF	TGTGCCAGCAGCTTGGCCGAGGGGGGACAAGAGACCCAGTACTTC
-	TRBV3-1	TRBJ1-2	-	CASGREDAYGYTF	TGTGCCTCTGGAAGGGAGGATGCCTATGGCTACACCTTC
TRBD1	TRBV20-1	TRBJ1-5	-	CSAIPGQVDDQPQHF	TGCAGTGCTATTCCGGGACAGGTGGATGATCAGCCCCAGCATTTT
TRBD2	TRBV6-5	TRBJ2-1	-	CASSSVAGGINEQFF	TGTGCCAGCAGCTCCGTAGCGGGGGGGATAAATGAGCAGTTCTTC
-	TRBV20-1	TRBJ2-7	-	CSARRTDLSYEQYF	TGCAGTGCTAGACGGACAGACCTCTCCTACGAGCAGTACTTC
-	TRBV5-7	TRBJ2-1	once	CASSLGGQPNEQFF	TGTGCCAGCAGCTTGGGCGGACAGCCCAATGAGCAGTTCTTC
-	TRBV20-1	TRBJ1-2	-	CSATDTAKYGYTF	TGCAGTGCTACGGACACCGCTAAATATGGCTACACCTTC
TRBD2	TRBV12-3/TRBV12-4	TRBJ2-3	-	CASTPGRGGDTQYF	TGTGCCAGCACCCCGGGGAGGGGAGGTGATACGCAGTATTTT
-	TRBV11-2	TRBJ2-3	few	CASSLTGDTQYF	TGTGCCAGCAGCCTAACGGGGGATACGCAGTATTTT
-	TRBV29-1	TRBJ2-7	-	CSVATTTAGVEQYF	TGCAGCGTTGCTACCACCACCGCCGGCGTCGAGCAGTACTTC
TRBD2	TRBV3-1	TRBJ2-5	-	CAAGLAETQYF	TGTGCCGCCGGACTAGCGGAGACCCAGTACTTC
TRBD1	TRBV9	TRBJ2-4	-	CASSPGTGVRVEAKNIQYF	TGTGCCAGCAGCCCCGGGACAGGGGTGCGGGTGGAAGCCAAAAACATTCAGTACTTC
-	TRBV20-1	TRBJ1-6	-	CSAPTWEGSPLHF	TGCAGTGCTCCGACCTGGGAGGGTTCACCCCTCCACTTT
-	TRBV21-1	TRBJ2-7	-	CASSKESGMTYEQYF	TGTGCCAGCAGCAAAGAGTCAGGGATGACCTACGAGCAGTACTTC
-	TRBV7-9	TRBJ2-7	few	CASSLGGGGGHEQYF	TGTGCCAGCAGCTTAGGGGGGGGAGGGGGCCACGAGCAGTACTTC
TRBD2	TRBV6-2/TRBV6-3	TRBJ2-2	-	CASSPVTSGPGELFF	TGTGCCAGCAGCCCCGTAACTAGCGGCCCCGGGGAGCTGTTTTTT
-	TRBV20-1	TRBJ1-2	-	CSARGGRGGDNYGYTF	TGCAGTGCTAGAGGCGGCAGGGGAGGGGATAACTATGGCTACACCTTC
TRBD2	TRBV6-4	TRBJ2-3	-	CASSSLAGETDTQYF	TGTGCCAGCAGTTCCTTAGCGGGAGAAACAGATACGCAGTATTTT
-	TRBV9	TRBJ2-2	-	CASSVVSSGIANTGELFF	TGTGCCAGCAGCGTAGTGAGTTCCGGGATTGCGAACACCGGGGAGCTGTTTTTT
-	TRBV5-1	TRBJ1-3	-	CASSLGGGNTIYF	TGCGCCAGCAGCTTAGGGGGTGGAAACACCATATATTTT
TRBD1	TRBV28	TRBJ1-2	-	CASRETGTYGYTF	TGTGCCAGCAGAGAGACAGGGACCTATGGCTACACCTTC
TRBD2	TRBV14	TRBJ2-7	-	CASSPLPGGFGEQYF	TGTGCCAGCAGCCCACTCCCCGGGGGGTTCGGGGAGCAGTACTTC
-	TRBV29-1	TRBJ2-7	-	CSVKVVTYEQYF	TGCAGCGTTAAGGTCGTAACCTACGAGCAGTACTTC
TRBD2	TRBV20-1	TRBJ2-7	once	CSAREGGGVRKQYF	TGCAGTGCTAGAGAGGGCGGGGGTGTGAGGAAGCAGTACTTC